Included here is one TCR beta chain sequence, with context. Its antigen is not known. The data were obtained in a study of lymphopenia after photon versus proton radiotherapy. Overall study results and limits: Post-nadir TCR diversity decline inversely tracked overall survival among those who died.

This table comes from immunoSEQ multiplex PCR, and its TCRdb copy is limited to in-frame clones, with some not included. The sample has 60,000 to 75,000 clones, around 85% seen once; the top ten hold approximately 2%. Germline assignment: CDR1 SGHNT and CDR2 YENEEA. The CDR3 covers 14 residues. V lost 6 bases to trimming and J lost 3 bases, with 14 bases between them. The chain employs TRBV11-3 and TRBJ2-5, with D possibly matching TRBD1 (6 bases). The sequence was collected from a man aged 35-49 years with gastric cancer. Sequenced here: peripheral blood, sampled from a patient treated with photon-based radiotherapy. The CDR3 sequence: CASSSGTYEETQYF. CDR3 in DNA: TGTGCCAGCAGTTCCGGGACATATGAAGAGACCCAGTACTTC.